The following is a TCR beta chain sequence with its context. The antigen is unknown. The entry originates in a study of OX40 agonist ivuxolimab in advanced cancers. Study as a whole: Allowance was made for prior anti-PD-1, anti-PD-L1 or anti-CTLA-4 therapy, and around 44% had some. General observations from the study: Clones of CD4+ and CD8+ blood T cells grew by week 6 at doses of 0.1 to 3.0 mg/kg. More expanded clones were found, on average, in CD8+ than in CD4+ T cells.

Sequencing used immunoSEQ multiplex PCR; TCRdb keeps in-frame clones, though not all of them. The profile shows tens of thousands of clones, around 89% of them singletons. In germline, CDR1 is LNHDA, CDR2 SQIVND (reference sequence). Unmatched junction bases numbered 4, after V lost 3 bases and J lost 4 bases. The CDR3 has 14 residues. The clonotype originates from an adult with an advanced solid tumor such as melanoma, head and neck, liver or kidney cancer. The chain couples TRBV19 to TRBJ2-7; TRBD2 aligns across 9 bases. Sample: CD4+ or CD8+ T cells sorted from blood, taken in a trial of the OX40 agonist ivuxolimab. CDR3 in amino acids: CASSIAGLAYEQYF. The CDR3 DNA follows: TGTGCCAGTAGTATTGCGGGACTAGCTTACGAGCAGTACTTC.